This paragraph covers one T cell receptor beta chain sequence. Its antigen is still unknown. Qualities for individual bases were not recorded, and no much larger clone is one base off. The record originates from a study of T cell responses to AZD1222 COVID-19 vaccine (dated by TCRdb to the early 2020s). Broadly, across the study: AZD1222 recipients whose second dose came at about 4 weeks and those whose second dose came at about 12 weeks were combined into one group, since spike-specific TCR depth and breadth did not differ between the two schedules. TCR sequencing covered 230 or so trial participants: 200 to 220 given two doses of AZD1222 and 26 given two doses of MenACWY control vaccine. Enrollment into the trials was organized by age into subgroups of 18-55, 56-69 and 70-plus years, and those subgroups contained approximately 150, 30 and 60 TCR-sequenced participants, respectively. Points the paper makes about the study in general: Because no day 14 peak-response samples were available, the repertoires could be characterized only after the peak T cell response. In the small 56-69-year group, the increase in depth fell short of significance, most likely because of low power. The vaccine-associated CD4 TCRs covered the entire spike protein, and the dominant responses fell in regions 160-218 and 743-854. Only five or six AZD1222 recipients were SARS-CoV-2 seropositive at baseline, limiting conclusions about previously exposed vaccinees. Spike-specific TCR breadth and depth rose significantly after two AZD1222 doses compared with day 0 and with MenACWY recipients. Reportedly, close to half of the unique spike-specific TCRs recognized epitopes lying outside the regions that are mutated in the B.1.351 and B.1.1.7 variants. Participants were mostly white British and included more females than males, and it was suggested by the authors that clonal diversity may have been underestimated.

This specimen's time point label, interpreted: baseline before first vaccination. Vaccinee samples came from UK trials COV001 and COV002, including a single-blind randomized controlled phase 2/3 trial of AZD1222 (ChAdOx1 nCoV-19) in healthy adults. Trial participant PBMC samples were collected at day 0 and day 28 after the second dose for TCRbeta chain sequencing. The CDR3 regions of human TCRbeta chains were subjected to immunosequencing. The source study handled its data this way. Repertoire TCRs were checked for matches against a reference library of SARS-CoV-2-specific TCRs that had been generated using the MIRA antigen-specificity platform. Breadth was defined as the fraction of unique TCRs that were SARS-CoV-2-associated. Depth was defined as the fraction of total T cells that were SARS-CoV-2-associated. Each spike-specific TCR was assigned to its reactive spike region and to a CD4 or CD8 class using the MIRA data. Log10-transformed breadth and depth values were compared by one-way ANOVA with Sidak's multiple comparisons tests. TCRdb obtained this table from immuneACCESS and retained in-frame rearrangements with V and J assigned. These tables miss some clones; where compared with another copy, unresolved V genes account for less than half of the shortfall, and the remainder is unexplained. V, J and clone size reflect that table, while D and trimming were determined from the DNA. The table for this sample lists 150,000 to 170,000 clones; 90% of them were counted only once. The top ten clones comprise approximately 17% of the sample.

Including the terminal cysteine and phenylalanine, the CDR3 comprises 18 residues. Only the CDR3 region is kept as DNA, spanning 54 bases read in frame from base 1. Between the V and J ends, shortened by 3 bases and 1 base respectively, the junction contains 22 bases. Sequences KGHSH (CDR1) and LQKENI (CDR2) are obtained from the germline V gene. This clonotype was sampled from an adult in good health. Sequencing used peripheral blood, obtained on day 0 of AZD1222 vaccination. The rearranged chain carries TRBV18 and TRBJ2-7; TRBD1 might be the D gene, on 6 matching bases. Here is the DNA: TGTGCCAGCTCACCTCATGGGACACCCGGCCCTTATTCCTACGAGCAGTACTTC. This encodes CASSPHGTPGPYSYEQYF. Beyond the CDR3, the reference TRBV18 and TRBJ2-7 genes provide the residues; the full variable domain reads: NAGVMQNPRHLVRRRGQEARLRCSPMKGHSHVYWYRQLPEEGLKFMVYLQKENIIDESGMPKERFSAEFPKEGPSILRIQQVVRGDSAAYFCASSPHGTPGPYSYEQYFGPGTRLTVT.